The next 18 T cell receptor beta chains were all read from a single sample in a study of T cells in Graves' hyperthyroidism and ophthalmopathy. TCR beta CDR3 sequences were amplified from RNA transcripts. First-round RT-PCR targeting the TCR CDR3 was performed with the HTBI primer set. One entry per CDR3 protein results from TCRdb running MiXCR on the multiplex PCR reads. The sample contains 450,000 to 700,000 distinct CDR3 sequences, roughly 46% of which appear only once. Sequencing input: peripheral blood or thyroid tissue (not recorded which). These receptors all stem from an adult woman with Graves' disease, either hyperthyroidism or ophthalmopathy (not recorded which).

This clonotype appeared many times. The chain joins TRBV15 to TRBJ2-7; no clear D. The V end was cut by 0 bases, the J end by 5 bases, with 11 bases between. The CDR3 runs to 14 residues. Looked up from germline, CDR1 is LNHNV and CDR2 is YYDKDF (reference sequence). This CDR3 reads CATSRDQNSHEQYF. CDR3 bases: TGTGCCACCAGCAGAGATCAGAACAGCCACGAGCAGTACTTC.

In this sample, this clonotype turned up many times. The genes are TRBV13 and TRBJ1-1, with D unresolved. Germline V CDR1 and CDR2: PRHDT, FYEKMQ (reference sequence). V was cut by 3 bases and J by 11 bases, with 13 bases left in between. The CDR3 covers 12 residues. CDR3 in DNA: TGTGCCAGCAGCTTGGGAGGGTTCAAGGCTTTCTTT. This sequence encodes CASSLGGFKAFF.

This clonotype came up many times. V is TRBV12-3 or TRBV12-4 and J is TRBJ2-5; possibly TRBD2 for D (6 bases). V lost 3 bases to trimming and J lost 5 bases, with 16 bases between them. The CDR3 has 15 residues. The CDR3 loop is CASSLGLSLGETQYF. DNA for the CDR3: TGTGCCAGCAGTTTGGGACTGTCACTTGGGGAGACCCAGTACTTC.

The rearrangement links TRBV7-6 to TRBJ1-1; D possibly corresponds to TRBD1 (5 bases). Looked up from germline, CDR1 is SGHVS and CDR2 is FNYEAQ. V lost 3 bases and J lost 7, with 18 bases in between. The CDR3 consists of 15 residues. As DNA, the CDR3 is TGTGCCAGCAGCTTGGGTCCTCGACAGAAAAATGAAGCTTTCTTT. This sequence encodes CASSLGPRQKNEAFF.

This chain links TRBV7-2 with TRBJ2-2; D possibly corresponds to TRBD1 (5 bases). The germline V gene has CDR1 SGHTA and CDR2 FQGNSA. V lost 7 bases to trimming and J lost 6 bases, with 18 bases between them. The CDR3 spans 15 residues. CDR3 sequence: CASTTASGAAGELFF. In DNA form, the CDR3 reads TGTGCCAGCACCACAGCCTCTGGGGCCGCCGGGGAGCTGTTTTTT.

V and J are TRBV10-3 and TRBJ1-5, with D unresolved. Deletions cut 5 bases from V and 3 bases from J, with 11 bases between. This CDR3 has 14 amino acids. Per the germline V gene, CDR1 is ENHRY and CDR2 is SYGVKD. Here the CDR3 DNA reads TGTGCCATCAGTTGGACTAGAGACAATCAGCCCCAGCATTTT. This codes for CAISWTRDNQPQHF.

The genes are TRBV19 and TRBJ1-1; D unresolved. This CDR3 spans 17 amino acids. Germline loops: CDR1 LNHDA, CDR2 SQIVND (reference sequence). With 4 bases removed from V and 6 bases from J, the gap between germline ends came to 24 bases. CDR3 in DNA: TGTGCCAGTAGTACGGTGGGCGGTTCTTCCACTTACCCTGAAGCTTTCTTT. Protein: CASSTVGGSSTYPEAFF.

This clonotype was observed a handful of times. J is TRBJ2-5 and V is TRBV5-1, with D maybe TRBD1 (5 bases). V was shortened by 4 bases and J by 5 bases, with 12 bases between the two germline ends. The germline V gene has CDR1 SGHRS and CDR2 YFSETQ. This CDR3 spans 13 amino acids. As DNA, the CDR3 is TGCGCCAGCAGCGAGCAGGGTTACGAGACCCAGTACTTC. Its translation is CASSEQGYETQYF.

The chain carries TRBV27 and TRBJ1-2; TRBD1 is a possible D gene (6 bases). The V end was cut by 0 bases, the J end by 0 bases, with 11 bases between. Germline V gene sequence: CDR1 MNHEY, CDR2 SMNVEV (reference sequence). The length of the CDR3 is 16 residues. CDR3 in DNA: TGTGCCAGCAGTTTATCAGGGGGAGGTCCTAACTATGGCTACACCTTC. Translation: CASSLSGGGPNYGYTF.

This chain uses TRBV10-1 with TRBJ2-7, with TRBD1 matching 8 bases. Germline CDR1 reads WNHNN; CDR2 reads SYGVQD (reference sequence). The CDR3 runs to 14 residues. Trimming at V came to 4 bases and at J to 3 bases, leaving 5 bases not matched to a gene. The CDR3 nucleotides read TGCGCCAGCAGTGGTCGGGACAGGAACTACGAGCAGTACTTC. This sequence encodes CASSGRDRNYEQYF.

The rearrangement links TRBV29-1 to TRBJ2-2; 7 bases fit TRBD1. This CDR3 contains 13 residues. Germline CDR1 SQVTM, CDR2 ANQGSEA. CDR3: CSLAGGSAGELFF. CDR3 DNA: TGCAGTTTGGCAGGGGGTTCGGCGGGGGAGCTGTTTTTT.

The chain employs TRBV7-6 and TRBJ1-1; 7 bases map to TRBD1. The V gene end was trimmed by 4 bases and the J gene end by 5 bases; junction bases not matched to a gene: 10. This CDR3 has 15 residues. Germline CDR1 and CDR2: SGHVS and FNYEAQ. CDR3 region: CASSSRQGGGTEAFF. CDR3 coding DNA: TGTGCCAGCAGCTCACGACAGGGCGGTGGAACTGAAGCTTTCTTT.

In its sample, this clonotype was seen many times. The chain joins TRBV2 to TRBJ1-5, with TRBD1 matching over 9 bases. The CDR3 totals 17 residues. The germline V gene encodes CDR1 SNHLY and CDR2 FYNNEI. V shed 5 bases and J 2 bases; nucleotides not matched to a gene: 10. This CDR3 is CASSNSWTGVGNQPQHF. CDR3 bases: TGTGCCAGCAGTAACAGCTGGACAGGGGTCGGCAATCAGCCCCAGCATTTT.

This clonotype was found many times. J is TRBJ2-7 and V is TRBV10-3; D may be TRBD1 or TRBD2 (5 bases each). V was shortened by 6 bases and J by 5 bases, with 11 bases between the two germline ends. The CDR3 has 12 amino acids. Germline-derived CDR1 and CDR2 are ENHRY and SYGVKD. The CDR3 DNA sequence: TGTGCCATCAGGGGACCCTTGAACGAGCAGTACTTC. Its translation is CAIRGPLNEQYF.

In this sample, this clonotype turned up many times. The rearrangement links TRBV19 to TRBJ1-5, with D possibly TRBD1 on 6 matching bases. CDR3 size: 14 residues. Germline V lookup: CDR1 LNHDA, CDR2 SQIVND (reference sequence). The V end was cut by 7 bases, the J end by 2 bases, with 12 bases between. CDR3 bases: TGTGCCAGTAATCAGGCAGGGGGCAATCAGCCCCAGCATTTT. This translates into CASNQAGGNQPQHF.

The chain uses TRBV7-2 and TRBJ1-5, with D uncertain. CDR1 SGHTA and CDR2 FQGNSA come from the germline V gene. The CDR3 covers 15 residues. Trimming removed 2 bases at V and 0 bases at J, with 8 bases between. The CDR3 bases are TGTGCCAGCAGCTTACAGGCGGATAGCAATCAGCCCCAGCATTTT. Residues: CASSLQADSNQPQHF. Together with reference TRBV7-2 and TRBJ1-5, the CDR3 gives the full variable domain: GAGVSQSPSNKVTEKGKDVELRCDPISGHTALYWYRQSLGQGLEFLIYFQGNSAPDKSGLPSDRFSAERTGGSVSTLTIQRTQQEDSAVYLCASSLQADSNQPQHFGDGTRLSIL.

This clonotype occurred many times. In DNA, the CDR3 is TGTGCCAGTAGTATGGCCACGGAGAACACTGAAGCTTTCTTT. It is translated as CASSMATENTEAFF. The chain has TRBV19 and TRBJ1-1; D uncertain. The CDR3 extends over 14 amino acids. Germline V gene data show CDR1 as LNHDA and CDR2 as SQIVND (reference sequence). Trimming took off 3 bases at V and 1 base at J, with 9 bases between the two ends.

The V gene is TRBV29-1, the J gene TRBJ2-6; possible D gene TRBD2, 6 bases. CDR3 length: 15 amino acids. Germline lookup yields CDR1 SQVTM and CDR2 ANQGSEA. The V gene lost 5 bases and the J gene lost 0 bases, with 11 bases spanning the gap. The CDR3 sequence: CSVWAGSSGANVLTF. CDR3 in DNA: TGCAGCGTTTGGGCGGGAAGCTCTGGGGCCAACGTCCTGACTTTC.